This T cell receptor (beta chain) was captured in a study of sequential checkpoint blockade in melanoma. In the study overall: Patients were randomized 1:1 to nivolumab-then-ipilimumab or ipilimumab-then-nivolumab first-line. After both sequences, patients received maintenance nivolumab.

V dropped 4 bases and J dropped 1 base, with 14 bases sitting between them. Germline V lookup: CDR1 MGHRA, CDR2 YSYEKL. CDR3 length equals 15 residues. As for treatment: randomized to nivolumab then ipilimumab (arm A) or the reverse (arm B). No patient had prior DNA-damaging chemotherapy. Sequencing was performed with immunoSEQ multiplex PCR; in TCRdb, only in-frame clones are kept and a portion is missing. The table lists 40,000 or so clones, roughly 85% of them singletons, with about 12% in the top ten. The receptor comes from a human donor with melanoma. The sequencing here drew on CD8+ T cells sorted from blood (inferred from file names), taken from a patient given nivolumab and ipilimumab in sequence. V is TRBV4-1 and J is TRBJ2-7; D is possibly TRBD1 (6 bases). CDR3 region: CASSRATGISYEQYF. CDR3 DNA: TGCGCCAGCAGCCGGGCTACAGGGATATCCTACGAGCAGTACTTC.